What follows are 26 T cell receptor beta chains derived from one specimen sequenced in a study of cytomegalovirus exposure and HLA in healthy donors. The PCR used 60 Vbeta and 13 Jbeta primers. The method was immunoSEQ multiplex PCR; TCRdb's version includes in-frame clones alone and lacks a portion of them. The table lists around 91,000 clones, 64% of them singletons. What was sequenced was PBMCs. The receptor set was obtained from a man in his 60s in good health and CMV-seronegative.

The J gene is TRBJ2-5, the V gene TRBV7-9; 11 nucleotides agree with TRBD2. J lost 2 bases, V lost 2 bases, and 10 bases had no gene match. CDR1 and CDR2 from the germline V gene are SEHNR and FQNEAQ (reference sequence). The CDR3 length is 18 residues. The CDR3 bases are TGTGCCAGCAGCTTAAGCCCGTCGACTAGCGGGGCGCAAGAGACCCAGTACTTC. This gives the protein CASSLSPSTSGAQETQYF.

The V and J genes are TRBV10-3 and TRBJ2-6; unclear D gene. The CDR3 runs 16 residues. The V end was cut by 0 bases, the J end by 0 bases, with 6 bases between. Looked up from germline, CDR1 is ENHRY and CDR2 is SYGVKD. CDR3 region: CAISESRNSGANVLTF. CDR3 nucleotides: TGTGCCATCAGTGAGTCGCGGAACTCTGGGGCCAACGTCCTGACTTTC.

The rearrangement links TRBV28 to TRBJ1-5, with TRBD1 as a possible D gene (6 bases). The germline gives CDR1 MDHEN, CDR2 SYDVKM. V lost 2 bases and J lost 6, with 20 bases in between. This CDR3 is built from 17 residues. The CDR3 reads CASSLRNGQRGGQPQHF. In DNA form, the CDR3 reads TGTGCCAGCAGTTTACGAAATGGACAGAGGGGTGGTCAGCCCCAGCATTTT.

The CDR3 protein is CASSPTPNEVQYF. The DNA for the CDR3 is TGTGCCAGCTCACCTACGCCCAATGAGGTCCAGTACTTC. The chain is built from TRBV18 and TRBJ2-5; no clear D. The V end lost 3 bases, the J end lost 10 bases, and 15 bases lay between the germline ends. CDR3 length equals 13 residues. Germline loops: CDR1 KGHSH, CDR2 LQKENI.

V is TRBV21-1 and J is TRBJ2-2; the table's D call, TRBD2, has no DNA check behind it. TRBV21-1 is recorded as a pseudogene. The CDR3 is made up of 15 amino acids. The CDR3 sequence is CASSPGAGGTGELFF. The CDR3 bases are TGTGCCAGCAGCCCCGGAGCGGGAGGTACCGGGGAGCTGTTTTTT.

In its sample, this clone was seen a few times. The CDR3 nucleotides are TGTGCCAGCAGCGTAGGAGCAGGGCAGGGGACCGGGGAGCTGTTTTTT. Translation gives CASSVGAGQGTGELFF. The V call is TRBV9, the J call TRBJ2-2; D may be TRBD1 (6 bases). CDR1 and CDR2 (germline): SGDLS, YYNGEE. V shed 0 bases and J shed 5 bases, with 14 bases lying between them. This CDR3 contains 16 residues.

J is TRBJ1-5 and V is TRBV19; D is uncertain. V was clipped by 7 bases and J by 2 bases, with 15 bases between them. Germline CDR1 and CDR2: LNHDA and SQIVND (reference sequence). The CDR3 spans 15 residues. Written as DNA, the CDR3 is TGTGCCAGTACCCTGTCCGGAGGTGGCAATCAGCCCCAGCATTTT. Its protein product is CASTLSGGGNQPQHF.

The rearrangement uses TRBV7-9 and TRBJ2-7; a weak D match, TRBD2 (7 bases). Germline CDR1 reads SEHNR; CDR2 reads FQNEAQ (reference sequence). The CDR3 is 14 residues long. Trimming left V 5 bases short and J 2 bases short, with 13 bases between. The CDR3 DNA reads as TGTGCCAGCAGCCAGAGGGGGGGGGCCTACGAGCAGTACTTC. It specifies CASSQRGGAYEQYF.

This clone appeared many times. The chain recombines TRBV6-1 with TRBJ1-3, with D unresolved. Trimming pared 0 bases from V and 3 bases from J, leaving 12 bases between. The CDR3 contains 16 residues. CDR1 is MNHNS and CDR2 is SASEGT in the germline V gene. The CDR3 spells CASSEAEQFFGNTIYF. In nucleotides, the CDR3 is TGTGCCAGCAGTGAAGCTGAACAGTTCTTTGGAAACACCATATATTTT.

The genes are TRBV10-2 and TRBJ2-3, with D possibly matching TRBD1 (5 bases). CDR3 size: 18 residues. Germline assignment: CDR1 WSHSY and CDR2 SAAADI. Trimming removed 4 bases from V and 0 bases from J, with 20 bases in between. In DNA form, the CDR3 reads TGCGCCAGCAGTGTTCTCGGGTTTAGGGGTTCTAGCACAGATACGCAGTATTTT. It yields the protein CASSVLGFRGSSTDTQYF.

This chain uses TRBV6-6 with TRBJ2-1, with 9 bases lining up with TRBD2. V gave up 2 bases and J gave up 2 bases; unmatched junction bases: 1. The germline V gene encodes CDR1 MNHNY and CDR2 SVGAGI (reference sequence). The length of the CDR3 is 15 residues. CDR3: CASSYGGGAYNEQFF. In nucleotides, the CDR3 is TGTGCCAGCAGTTACGGCGGGGGGGCCTACAATGAGCAGTTCTTC.

This clone has a handful of counts. The chain couples TRBV6-1 to TRBJ2-7, with D unresolved. CDR3 length: 15 amino acids. Germline V CDR1 and CDR2: MNHNS, SASEGT. The V and J ends lost 0 bases and 6 bases respectively, with 15 bases between them. Here the CDR3 reads CASSEAPSSFSEQYF. CDR3 sequence (DNA): TGTGCCAGCAGTGAAGCTCCGAGTAGTTTTAGCGAGCAGTACTTC.

The chain joins TRBV2 to TRBJ1-4; 7 positions match TRBD1. The CDR3 is 14 amino acids. Germline V gives CDR1 SNHLY, CDR2 FYNNEI. The trim removed 6 bases at V and 5 bases at J, leaving 6 bases unmatched. The CDR3 sequence: CASRTGQKNEKLFF. For the CDR3, the DNA is TGTGCCAGCAGGACGGGACAGAAGAATGAAAAACTGTTTTTT.

The CDR3 DNA reads TGTGCCAGTGGACAGGGGGCTGACTATGGCTACACCTTC. It specifies CASGQGADYGYTF. The V call is TRBV6-5, the J call TRBJ1-2; 11 nucleotides agree with TRBD1. Germline CDR1 MNHEY, CDR2 SVGAGI. V trimming: 9 bases; J trimming: 3 bases; junction bases outside the gene matches: 3. The CDR3 length is 13 residues.

The rearrangement joins TRBV4-1 to TRBJ2-1, with D perhaps matching TRBD1 (6 bases). CDR3 length: 17 amino acids. Germline V lookup: CDR1 MGHRA, CDR2 YSYEKL. V gave up 0 bases and J gave up 7 bases, with 19 bases separating them. For the CDR3, the DNA is TGCGCCAGCAGCCAAGATAGGGAGAGCCTAGGGGGAAATGAGCAGTTCTTC. Translation: CASSQDRESLGGNEQFF.

The rearrangement links TRBV2 to TRBJ2-5; 10 bases are a match to TRBD2. In germline, CDR1 is SNHLY, CDR2 FYNNEI. The CDR3 extends over 16 amino acids. Trimming took 1 base from V and 5 from J; bases not matched to a gene: 7. DNA of the CDR3: TGTGCCAGCAGTGAAGACCTAGCGGGAGAGGGGGAGACCCAGTACTTC. Protein product: CASSEDLAGEGETQYF.

The rearrangement uses TRBV14 and TRBJ2-7, with 7 bases identical to TRBD2. The germline V gene encodes CDR1 SGHDN and CDR2 FVKESK. Losses at the gene ends were 0 bases for V and 7 bases for J; bases not matched to a gene: 9. This CDR3 is 15 amino acids long. This CDR3 is CASSQDGLVRREQYF. The CDR3 nucleotides are TGTGCCAGCAGCCAAGATGGACTAGTCCGGAGGGAGCAGTACTTC.

The chain uses TRBV5-1 and TRBJ1-2; 7 bases agree with TRBD1. The germline CDR1 and CDR2 sequences are SGHRS and YFSETQ. The V and J ends lost 5 bases and 4 bases, in that order; junction bases with no gene match: 5. The CDR3 has 13 amino acids. The CDR3 region has the DNA TGCGCCAGCAGTCGGGACAGCGGCTATGGCTACACCTTC. Its translation: CASSRDSGYGYTF.

This rearrangement joins TRBV12-5 to TRBJ2-3, with 12 bases matching TRBD2. The CDR3 runs to 16 residues. Germline trimming cut 5 bases from V and 2 bases from J; bases unmatched to any gene: 5. CDR1 is LGHNT, CDR2 FRNRAP, per germline. CDR3 amino acids: CASGRGLAGLTDTQYF. CDR3 in DNA: TGTGCTAGTGGTCGCGGACTAGCGGGGCTCACAGATACGCAGTATTTT.

This clone was recorded a few times. CDR3 residues: CASWGVGRDRAYNEQFF. As DNA, the CDR3 is TGTGCCAGCTGGGGAGTTGGGCGGGACAGGGCCTACAATGAGCAGTTCTTC. The chain combines TRBV7-9 with TRBJ2-1, with 9 bases that match TRBD1. The CDR3 runs to 17 residues. Per germline, CDR1 SEHNR and CDR2 FQNEAQ (reference sequence). V lost 8 bases and J lost 2; bases outside the gene matches: 13.

The chain uses TRBV19 and TRBJ1-6; D is unclear. The CDR3 runs 15 residues. V was clipped by 7 bases and J by 0 bases, with 10 bases between them. Per germline, CDR1 LNHDA and CDR2 SQIVND (reference sequence). CDR3 bases: TGTGCCAGTACGTTAGGGAGCTCCTATAATTCACCCCTCCACTTT. Translating it yields CASTLGSSYNSPLHF.

The genes are TRBV7-6 and TRBJ2-2; maybe TRBD2 (6 bases). CDR3 length equals 17 residues. Germline V gives CDR1 SGHVS, CDR2 FNYEAQ. Trimming stripped 4 bases from V and 0 bases from J, with 15 bases between. Written as DNA, the CDR3 is TGTGCCAGCAGCTCTCGGTATGGGAGGTCGAACACCGGGGAGCTGTTTTTT. It encodes CASSSRYGRSNTGELFF. Supplemented by reference TRBV7-6 and TRBJ2-2, the full variable domain reads GAGVSQSPRYKVTKRGQDVALRCDPISGHVSLYWYRQALGQGPEFLTYFNYEAQQDKSGLPNDRFSAERPEGSISTLTIQRTEQRDSAMYRCASSSRYGRSNTGELFFGEGSRLTVL.

This clone was counted a single time. V is TRBV6-1 and J is TRBJ1-2; D unresolved. The CDR3 totals 15 residues. V was pared by 7 bases and J by 0 bases, with 15 bases between. CDR1 MNHNS and CDR2 SASEGT come from the germline V gene. The CDR3 sequence: CASKNTTWPNYGYTF. The CDR3 DNA reads as TGTGCCAGCAAGAACACCACCTGGCCTAACTATGGCTACACCTTC.

This rearrangement joins TRBV10-1 to TRBJ1-2; tentatively, D is TRBD1 (5 bases). Per the germline V gene, CDR1 is WNHNN and CDR2 is SYGVQD (reference sequence). The V end lost 5 bases, the J end lost 0 bases, and 10 bases lay between the germline ends. This CDR3 has 14 residues. The CDR3: CASSLGLSNYGYTF. The CDR3 nucleotides are TGCGCCAGCAGTCTGGGGCTGTCTAACTATGGCTACACCTTC.

This sequence joins TRBV5-4 and TRBJ2-2; 11 nucleotides match TRBD2. The germline CDR1 and CDR2 sequences are SGHNT and YYREEE (reference sequence). V lost 0 bases, J lost 1 base, and 2 bases stayed unmatched. CDR3 size: 17 residues. The CDR3 region is CASSLALAGVNTGELFF. In nucleotides, the CDR3 is TGTGCCAGCAGCTTGGCACTAGCGGGGGTGAACACCGGGGAGCTGTTTTTT. The full variable domain, completed using reference TRBV5-4 and TRBJ2-2, is ETGVTQSPTHLIKTRGQQVTLRCSSQSGHNTVSWYQQALGQGPQFIFQYYREEENGRGNFPPRFSGLQFPNYSSELNVNALELDDSALYLCASSLALAGVNTGELFFGEGSRLTVL.

The V call is TRBV7-2, the J call TRBJ2-1; the match to TRBD2 covers 7 bases. The V gene's germline CDR1 is SGHTA and CDR2 FQGNSA. The CDR3 is 15 amino acids. J gave up 0 bases and V 4 bases, and 3 bases lay outside the gene matches. The CDR3 spells CASSWTRSSYNEQFF. In DNA form, the CDR3 reads TGTGCCAGCAGCTGGACTAGGAGCTCCTACAATGAGCAGTTCTTC.